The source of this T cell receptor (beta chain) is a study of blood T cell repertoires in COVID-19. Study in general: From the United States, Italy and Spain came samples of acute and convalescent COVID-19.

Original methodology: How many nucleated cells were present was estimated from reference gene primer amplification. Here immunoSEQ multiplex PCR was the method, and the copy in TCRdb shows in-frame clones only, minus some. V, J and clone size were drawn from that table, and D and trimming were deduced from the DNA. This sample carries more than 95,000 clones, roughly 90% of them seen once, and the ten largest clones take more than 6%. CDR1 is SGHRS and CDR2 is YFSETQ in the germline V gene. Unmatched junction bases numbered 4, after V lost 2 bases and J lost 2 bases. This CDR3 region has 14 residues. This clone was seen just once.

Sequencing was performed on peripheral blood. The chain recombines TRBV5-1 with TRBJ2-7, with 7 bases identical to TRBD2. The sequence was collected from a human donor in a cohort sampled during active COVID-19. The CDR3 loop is CASSFGGGAYEQYF. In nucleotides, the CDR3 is TGCGCCAGCAGCTTTGGGGGAGGGGCCTACGAGCAGTACTTC.